This entry lists 10 T cell receptor beta chains sequenced from one sample in a study of T cell responses to AZD1222 COVID-19 vaccine. Assay: immunoSEQ multiplex PCR; the TCRdb copy retains only in-frame clones and omits some. The repertoire holds 95,000 to 100,000 clones, just over 90% seen once, with approximately 12% in the top ten. Source: peripheral blood, taken on day 0 of AZD1222 vaccination. Receptors originate from an adult in good health.

J is TRBJ1-1 and V is TRBV12-3 or TRBV12-4, with 8 bases identical to TRBD1. V trimming: 6 bases; J trimming: 7 bases; junction bases outside the gene matches: 7. The length of the CDR3 is 13 residues. Here the CDR3 reads CASSETGGIEAFF. The CDR3 DNA follows: TGTGCCAGCAGCGAAACAGGGGGTATTGAAGCTTTCTTT.

The chain links TRBV6-6 to TRBJ1-5, with 10 bases fitting TRBD1. V trimming: 5 bases; J trimming: 7 bases; junction bases outside the gene matches: 11. The CDR3 spans 16 residues. The V gene's germline CDR1 is MNHNY and CDR2 SVGAGI (reference sequence). CDR3 nucleotide sequence: TGTGCCAGCAGTACCGGGACAGGGGCCTCCGGACAGCCCCAGCATTTT. Its translation: CASSTGTGASGQPQHF.

V is TRBV11-3 and J is TRBJ1-1; TRBD1 might be the D (5 bases). This CDR3 region has 13 residues. Germline-derived CDR1 and CDR2 are SGHNT and YENEEA. Deletions cut 5 bases from V and 3 bases from J, with 10 bases between. CDR3: CASSLEGDTEAFF. CDR3 coding DNA: TGTGCCAGCAGCCTTGAAGGGGACACTGAAGCTTTCTTT.

This chain joins TRBV19 and TRBJ2-1; TRBD2 matches 8 bases. V was pared by 3 bases and J by 2 bases, with 6 bases of the junction left unmatched. The CDR3 has 16 residues. CDR1 and CDR2 (germline): LNHDA, SQIVND (reference sequence). CDR3: CASSMLAGLAYNEQFF. Written as DNA, the CDR3 is TGTGCCAGTAGTATGCTAGCGGGCTTGGCCTACAATGAGCAGTTCTTC.

Written as DNA, the CDR3 is TGTGCCAGTAGTATGGACATAAGGGGTTACGAGCAGTACTTC. Its translation is CASSMDIRGYEQYF. The chain uses TRBV19 and TRBJ2-7; a possible D gene is TRBD1 (5 bases). CDR1 is LNHDA, CDR2 SQIVND, per germline (reference sequence). CDR3 length: 14 residues. Between the trimmed V and J ends, which lost 3 bases and 4 bases, there was a span of 13 bases.

The CDR3 region has the DNA TGTGCCAGCAGCTTCGGACAGTTTTTCTACAATGAGCAGTTCTTC. Its translation is CASSFGQFFYNEQFF. This chain links TRBV7-9 with TRBJ2-1; a possible D gene is TRBD1 (6 bases). The germline V gene has CDR1 SEHNR and CDR2 FQNEAQ (reference sequence). Trimming stripped 3 bases from V and 3 bases from J, with 12 bases between. The CDR3 consists of 15 residues.

This chain links TRBV18 with TRBJ1-2, with 11 positions matching TRBD1. V was pared by 6 bases and J by 7 bases, with 19 bases of the junction left unmatched. CDR1 and CDR2 (germline): KGHSH, LQKENI. This CDR3 contains 18 residues. In DNA form, the CDR3 reads TGTGCCAGCTCTCGATTTCCGGGACAGGGGGATCATTTCGGTGGCTACACCTTC. Amino acid sequence: CASSRFPGQGDHFGGYTF.

The sample holds one count of this clone. This rearrangement joins TRBV14 to TRBJ2-2, with a weak D call TRBD1 (5 bases). Germline CDR1 reads SGHDN; CDR2 reads FVKESK. V shed 4 bases and J shed 0 bases, with 12 bases lying between them. This CDR3 has 16 residues. The CDR3 spells CASSLRTSANTGELFF. DNA for the CDR3: TGTGCCAGCAGCCTCCGGACATCTGCGAACACCGGGGAGCTGTTTTTT.

The chain employs TRBV19 and TRBJ1-1; no reliable D call. Looked up from germline, CDR1 is LNHDA and CDR2 is SQIVND (reference sequence). Trimming removed 5 bases from V and 3 bases from J, with 10 bases in between. This CDR3 is 13 amino acids long. The CDR3 loop reads CASSSGSHTEAFF. The DNA for the CDR3 is TGTGCCAGTAGTTCGGGCAGTCACACTGAAGCTTTCTTT.

The chain carries TRBV6-5 and TRBJ1-6; the D is unclear. In germline, CDR1 is MNHEY, CDR2 SVGAGI. This CDR3 region has 13 residues. V lost 7 bases and J lost 9, with 13 bases in between. The CDR3 loop reads CASTLFPRSPLHF. The CDR3 nucleotides are TGTGCCAGCACCCTATTTCCCCGTTCACCCCTCCACTTT.